This entry lists 22 T cell receptor beta chains sequenced from one sample in a study of beta chain features in type 1 diabetes. Reverse transcription of all isolated RNA meant that expressed TCRB transcripts were sequenced. The table came from immunoSEQ multiplex PCR; TCRdb's copy has only in-frame clones and leaves some out. The sample has around 690,000 clones; roughly 12% are singletons. Regarding the study as a whole: A moderate, significant TCRB CDR3 shortening appeared in type 1 diabetes across four CD4+ subsets.

These receptors lack a known antigen. The sequenced sample consisted of naive CD4+ T cells from blood. The source of these receptors is a young man with type 1 diabetes.

This clone turned up a few times. V gene TRBV5-6 combines with J gene TRBJ2-3; 9 bases are a match to TRBD1. With V trimmed by 0 bases and J by 1 base, 0 bases remained unmatched. The germline gives CDR1 SGHDT, CDR2 YYEEEE. The CDR3 sequence is 15 residues long. The CDR3 spells CASSLGTGGTDTQYF. CDR3 bases: TGTGCCAGCAGCTTGGGGACAGGGGGCACAGATACGCAGTATTTT.

This clone has a handful of counts. The V call is TRBV29-1, the J call TRBJ2-5, with 8 nucleotides matching TRBD1. Germline-derived CDR1 and CDR2 are SQVTM and ANQGSEA. J gave up 4 bases and V 6 bases, and 13 bases lay outside the gene matches. This CDR3 is 15 amino acids long. CDR3 region: CSVSPQGAGVETQYF. The CDR3, as DNA: TGCAGCGTCTCACCTCAGGGGGCTGGGGTAGAGACCCAGTACTTC.

The rearrangement uses TRBV9 and TRBJ1-6, with D tentatively TRBD1 (6 bases). Per the germline V gene, CDR1 is SGDLS and CDR2 is YYNGEE. This CDR3 comprises 18 residues. The germline V and J ends were trimmed by 6 bases and 7 bases, with 26 bases remaining between them. The CDR3 DNA reads TGTGCCAGCACCCAAGTGCCCCCGGACAGTCCAAGGAATTCACCCCTCCACTTT. Its protein product is CASTQVPPDSPRNSPLHF.

On this clone itself: The junction departs from germline at one end; a sequencing error may be responsible. This chain uses TRBV10-3 with TRBJ1-1; D may be TRBD1 (6 bases). The CDR3 contains 16 residues. The germline V gene encodes CDR1 ENHRY and CDR2 SYGVKD. CDR3 in amino acids: CASSLRQGPMNTEAFF. CDR3 coding DNA: TGTGCCAGCAGTCTCAGGCAGGGGCCTATGAACACTGAAGCTTTCTTT.

A few counts support this clone. The J gene is TRBJ1-1, the V gene TRBV6-5, with 7 positions matching TRBD1. Germline values: CDR1 MNHEY, CDR2 SVGAGI. With 4 bases clipped from V and 0 bases from J, the junction kept 2 bases outside the gene matches. The CDR3 has 14 amino acids. CDR3 amino acids: CASSSQGVNTEAFF. The CDR3 DNA reads TGTGCCAGCAGTTCCCAGGGGGTGAACACTGAAGCTTTCTTT.

The chain carries TRBV14 and TRBJ1-1; D is undetermined. CDR1 and CDR2 (germline): SGHDN, FVKESK. V was pared by 1 base and J by 4 bases, with 10 bases between. The CDR3 consists of 14 residues. Here the CDR3 reads CASSQALEGTEAFF. Written as DNA, the CDR3 is TGTGCCAGCAGCCAAGCGCTCGAGGGCACTGAAGCTTTCTTT.

The genes are TRBV14 and TRBJ2-7; no firm D call. Germline V gene data show CDR1 as SGHDN and CDR2 as FVKESK. V was pared by 0 bases and J by 4 bases, with 7 bases between. The CDR3 runs to 13 residues. Here the CDR3 reads CASSQETDYEQYF. The DNA for the CDR3 is TGTGCCAGCAGCCAAGAGACCGATTACGAGCAGTACTTC.

The gene calls are TRBV9 and TRBJ1-1; 7 bases align to TRBD1. After removal of 4 bases from V and 5 bases from J, the junction contained 5 bases not matched to a gene. CDR1 SGDLS and CDR2 YYNGEE come from the germline V gene. The CDR3 covers 13 residues. The CDR3 region is CASSPGGETEAFF. The CDR3 DNA reads as TGTGCCAGCAGCCCAGGGGGAGAGACTGAAGCTTTCTTT. Full variable domain (missing parts from reference TRBV9 and TRBJ1-1): DSGVTQTPKHLITATGQRVTLRCSPRSGDLSVYWYQQSLDQGLQFLIQYYNGEERAKGNILERFSAQQFPDLHSELNLSSLELGDSALYFCASSPGGETEAFFGQGTRLTVV.

This chain connects TRBV25-1 to TRBJ2-1, with D possibly called TRBD1 or TRBD2 (7 bases each). The germline gives CDR1 MGHDK, CDR2 SYGVNS. Trimming took 4 bases from V and 3 from J, leaving 19 bases between them. This CDR3 region has 17 residues. This CDR3 is CASSVRRGGTVYNEQFF. The CDR3 DNA sequence: TGTGCCAGCAGTGTTCGGCGGGGAGGGACAGTCTACAATGAGCAGTTCTTC.

The chain links TRBV10-1 to TRBJ1-4, with D possibly TRBD1 on 6 matching bases. From germline, CDR1 is WNHNN and CDR2 SYGVQD (reference sequence). CDR3 length: 14 amino acids. V lost 8 bases and J 8 bases, leaving 18 bases between the germline ends. The CDR3, as DNA: TGCGCCAGCTCCCCGGGACATGGGGAAGAAAAACTGTTTTTT. Protein: CASSPGHGEEKLFF.

A word on this clone: This sample includes further DNA sequences coding for the same CDR3. V gene TRBV7-2 combines with J gene TRBJ1-2; possibly TRBD1 for D (6 bases). This CDR3 comprises 13 residues. Trimming pared 6 bases from V and 4 bases from J, leaving 12 bases between. Germline V gives CDR1 SGHTA, CDR2 FQGNSA. Here the CDR3 DNA reads TGTGCCAGCAGTTTTACAGGGACCTATGGCTACACCTTC. Encoded protein: CASSFTGTYGYTF. The complete variable domain, with remaining parts taken from reference TRBV7-2 and TRBJ1-2, reads GAGVSQSPSNKVTEKGKDVELRCDPISGHTALYWYRQSLGQGLEFLIYFQGNSAPDKSGLPSDRFSAERTGGSVSTLTIQRTQQEDSAVYLCASSFTGTYGYTFGSGTRLTVV.

Points on this clone: The same CDR3 is also encoded by other DNA sequences in this sample. The rearrangement uses TRBV5-4 and TRBJ2-1; the match to TRBD2 covers 13 bases. V lost 2 bases to trimming and J lost 9 bases; unmatched junction nucleotides: 5. Germline CDR1 SGHNT, CDR2 YYREEE (reference sequence). The CDR3 length is 15 residues. The DNA of the CDR3 is TGTGCCAGCAGCTTAACTAGCGGGGGGGCCGGTGAGCAGTTCTTC. Amino acid sequence: CASSLTSGGAGEQFF.

The table lists this clone with a few counts. The rearrangement links TRBV18 to TRBJ2-7, with D possibly matching TRBD1 (5 bases). V dropped 0 bases and J dropped 2 bases, with 11 bases sitting between them. The CDR3 runs 15 residues. The germline V gene has CDR1 KGHSH and CDR2 LQKENI. The CDR3 nucleotides are TGTGCCAGCTCACCACCGTCAGAACAGGCCTACGAGCAGTACTTC. Translation gives CASSPPSEQAYEQYF.

The rearrangement links TRBV7-2 to TRBJ1-5; D gene ambiguous. Trimming took off 6 bases at V and 2 bases at J, with 11 bases between the two ends. The CDR3 has 14 amino acids. CDR1 is SGHTA, CDR2 FQGNSA, per germline. CDR3 protein: CASSYREGNQPQHF. In DNA, the CDR3 is TGTGCCAGCAGTTATCGCGAGGGCAATCAGCCCCAGCATTTT.

This rearrangement joins TRBV2 to TRBJ1-5; D unresolved. Germline CDR1 reads SNHLY; CDR2 reads FYNNEI. The CDR3 has 14 amino acids. V was clipped by 6 bases and J by 4 bases, with 13 bases between them. The CDR3 DNA sequence: TGTGCCAGCAGCCGCTTGGACGGGAATCAGCCCCAGCATTTT. Translation gives CASSRLDGNQPQHF.

V is TRBV6-5 and J is TRBJ2-7, with 7 bases that match TRBD2. Germline values: CDR1 MNHEY, CDR2 SVGAGI. The CDR3 length is 11 residues. V dropped 5 bases and J dropped 6; count of bases not matched to a gene: 1. This CDR3 is CASSTGGEQYF. The CDR3 DNA follows: TGTGCCAGCAGTACGGGGGGCGAGCAGTACTTC.

This chain uses TRBV19 with TRBJ1-2, with unresolved D. Germline assignment: CDR1 LNHDA and CDR2 SQIVND (reference sequence). The CDR3 has 14 amino acids. Deletions cut 3 bases from V and 0 bases from J, with 8 bases between. The DNA of the CDR3 is TGTGCCAGTAGTATTGACACTACTAACTATGGCTACACCTTC. Translated: CASSIDTTNYGYTF.

The chain recombines TRBV7-2 with TRBJ2-6, with D perhaps matching TRBD1 (6 bases). The CDR3 loop spans 16 amino acids. The germline V and J ends were trimmed by 5 bases and 1 base, with 12 bases remaining between them. Per germline, CDR1 SGHTA and CDR2 FQGNSA. CDR3 region: CASSLVRGSGANVLTF. The CDR3 DNA follows: TGTGCCAGCAGCCTAGTTAGGGGGTCTGGGGCCAACGTCCTGACTTTC.

In its sample, this clone was seen a few times. The chain uses TRBV7-2 and TRBJ2-5; D is perhaps TRBD2 (6 bases). CDR1 and CDR2 (germline): SGHTA, FQGNSA. Trimming pared 5 bases from V and 5 bases from J, leaving 12 bases between. There are 13 residues in the CDR3. The CDR3 nucleotides are TGTGCCAGCAGCGTTACTCGGGAGGAGACCCAGTACTTC. Its protein is CASSVTREETQYF.

This clone was counted only a few times. The chain combines TRBV9 with TRBJ2-1; D remains unclear. Trimming took off 0 bases at V and 6 bases at J, with 10 bases between the two ends. Per the germline V gene, CDR1 is SGDLS and CDR2 is YYNGEE. The CDR3 sequence is 14 residues long. Here the CDR3 reads CASSVGLTSNEQFF. CDR3 sequence (DNA): TGTGCCAGCAGCGTAGGCCTAACCAGCAATGAGCAGTTCTTC.

The rearrangement links TRBV7-9 to TRBJ2-3; D remains ambiguous. CDR3 length equals 14 residues. CDR1 and CDR2 (germline): SEHNR, FQNEAQ (reference sequence). Trimming pared 2 bases from V and 3 bases from J, leaving 9 bases between. DNA of the CDR3: TGTGCCAGCAGCTTATCCGTCAGGACAGATACGCAGTATTTT. This sequence encodes CASSLSVRTDTQYF.

This clone appeared a few times. J is TRBJ2-7 and V is TRBV18, with D uncertain. The V end was cut by 5 bases, the J end by 4 bases, with 12 bases between. The CDR3 runs 13 residues. Germline loops: CDR1 KGHSH, CDR2 LQKENI. Here the CDR3 reads CASSYQESYEQYF. The CDR3 nucleotides are TGTGCCAGCTCATACCAGGAGTCTTACGAGCAGTACTTC.